Presented here are 24 T cell receptor beta chains from one specimen sequenced in a study of OX40 agonist ivuxolimab in advanced cancers. Repertoires were generated with immunoSEQ multiplex PCR, while TCRdb's copy carries only in-frame clones and drops some. The sample yields approximately 50,000 clones, 85% to 90% seen once. Specimen: CD4+ or CD8+ T cells sorted from blood, collected in a trial of the OX40 agonist ivuxolimab. Every receptor here comes from an adult with an advanced solid tumor such as melanoma, head and neck, liver or kidney cancer.

This clone has a single count. The chain uses TRBV7-2 and TRBJ2-2; D tentatively reads TRBD1 or TRBD2 (6 bases each). CDR1 SGHTA and CDR2 FQGNSA come from the germline V gene. The CDR3 is 14 amino acids. Trimming left V 5 bases short and J 6 bases short, with 13 bases between. CDR3 residues: CASSLGGGPGELFF. DNA for the CDR3: TGTGCCAGCAGCCTCGGAGGGGGTCCCGGGGAGCTGTTTTTT. The variable domain in full, completed from reference TRBV7-2 and TRBJ2-2, reads GAGVSQSPSNKVTEKGKDVELRCDPISGHTALYWYRQSLGQGLEFLIYFQGNSAPDKSGLPSDRFSAERTGGSVSTLTIQRTQQEDSAVYLCASSLGGGPGELFFGEGSRLTVL.

The chain employs TRBV11-2 and TRBJ2-3; 13 bases line up with TRBD2. With 10 bases clipped from V and 0 bases from J, the junction kept 10 bases outside the gene matches. There are 17 residues in the CDR3. Germline V CDR1 and CDR2: SGHAT, FQNNGV. Written as DNA, the CDR3 is TGTGCCACCTCCACTAGCGGGGGGGCAACGAGCACAGATACGCAGTATTTT. This translates into CATSTSGGATSTDTQYF.

The count of this clone is one. The chain carries TRBV18 and TRBJ2-5; 9 positions match TRBD1. The J call is doubtful: the DNA matches TRBJ2-7 better. Germline V lookup: CDR1 KGHSH, CDR2 LQKENI. The CDR3 totals 16 residues. The CDR3 nucleotides read TGTGCCAGCTCACCAAAATGGGCGGACAGGGGTGGCGAGCAGTACTTC. Protein sequence: CASSPKWADRGGEQYF.

Here the CDR3 DNA reads TGTGCCAGTAGTATCCAGAGGGACAATGAAAAACTGTTTTTT. Its protein product is CASSIQRDNEKLFF. V usage is TRBV19 and J usage is TRBJ1-4, with D perhaps TRBD1 (5 bases). Germline loops: CDR1 LNHDA, CDR2 SQIVND (reference sequence). V was trimmed by 3 bases and J by 5 bases, leaving 10 bases between them. This CDR3 spans 14 amino acids.

V is TRBV19 and J is TRBJ1-2, with D possibly being TRBD1 (6 bases). Germline-derived CDR1 and CDR2 are LNHDA and SQIVND (reference sequence). V lost 5 bases and J 12 bases, leaving 16 bases between the germline ends. The CDR3 spans 12 residues. The CDR3, as DNA: TGTGCCAGTAGTCCCAGGGGATCCGCCCACACCTTC. Translating gives CASSPRGSAHTF.

The V and J genes are TRBV25-1 and TRBJ2-5, with 7 bases fitting TRBD2. CDR3 length: 12 amino acids. The V gene end was trimmed by 6 bases and the J gene end by 5 bases; junction bases not matched to a gene: 3. Per the germline V gene, CDR1 is MGHDK and CDR2 is SYGVNS. CDR3 amino acids: CASSREGETQYF. CDR3 in DNA: TGTGCCAGCAGCAGGGAGGGGGAGACCCAGTACTTC. Based on the CDR3 plus reference TRBV25-1 and TRBJ2-5, the full variable domain is EADIYQTPRYLVIGTGKKITLECSQTMGHDKMYWYQQDPGMELHLIHYSYGVNSTEKGDLSSESTVSRIRTEHFPLTLESARPSHTSQYLCASSREGETQYFGPGTRLLVL.

The J gene is TRBJ2-3, the V gene TRBV29-1; possible D gene TRBD1, 5 bases. This CDR3 has 12 amino acids. Germline lookup yields CDR1 SQVTM and CDR2 ANQGSEA. The ends were cut back, 5 bases at V and 6 bases at J, with 12 bases in the middle. The CDR3 reads CSVSDTPDTQYF. CDR3 sequence (DNA): TGCAGCGTTTCGGACACCCCCGATACGCAGTATTTT.

V usage is TRBV7-2 and J usage is TRBJ2-3; 11 nucleotides match TRBD2. The CDR3 extends over 22 amino acids. Germline V gene sequence: CDR1 SGHTA, CDR2 FQGNSA. V lost 0 bases and J lost 3; bases outside the gene matches: 20. CDR3 in amino acids: CASSLASNPYVAGGPRTDTQYF. CDR3 bases: TGTGCCAGCAGCTTAGCGTCGAATCCGTATGTAGCGGGGGGGCCAAGAACAGATACGCAGTATTTT.

This chain connects TRBV4-2 to TRBJ1-2, with D perhaps matching TRBD1 (6 bases). V lost 0 bases and J 4 bases, leaving 12 bases between the germline ends. There are 15 residues in the CDR3. Germline V CDR1 and CDR2: LGHNA, YNFKEQ. The CDR3 bases are TGTGCCAGCAGCCAAGATCAAGGGGGGGGCTATGGCTACACCTTC. It codes for CASSQDQGGGYGYTF.

This clone was seen a handful of times. This chain connects TRBV25-1 to TRBJ2-7; no definite D call. V lost 6 bases and J lost 4, with 7 bases in between. The CDR3 has 11 amino acids. CDR1 and CDR2 (germline): MGHDK, SYGVNS. CDR3 sequence reads: CASSYDYEQYF. The CDR3, as DNA: TGTGCCAGCAGCTACGATTACGAGCAGTACTTC.

This clone came up once. The chain recombines TRBV20-1 with TRBJ2-7; D not resolved. Germline CDR1 DFQATT, CDR2 SNEGSKA (reference sequence). Trimming stripped 3 bases from V and 5 bases from J, with 8 bases between. The CDR3 has 11 amino acids. CDR3 DNA sequence: TGCAGTGCTAGTCCTCACAACGAGCAGTACTTC. Translation gives CSASPHNEQYF.

This rearrangement joins TRBV6-6 to TRBJ2-7, with TRBD1 as a possible D gene (6 bases). The CDR3 is made up of 13 amino acids. Trimming removed 5 bases from V and 3 bases from J, with 11 bases in between. Germline lookup yields CDR1 MNHNY and CDR2 SVGAGI (reference sequence). CDR3 bases: TGTGCCAGCAGTCGGGACAAAAACTACGAGCAGTACTTC. Its protein product is CASSRDKNYEQYF.

In DNA form, the CDR3 reads TGTGCCAGCAGCTTTATAGTTCCAGGGAGAATCGCTGAAGCTTTCTTT. Its translation: CASSFIVPGRIAEAFF. The V and J genes are TRBV5-6 and TRBJ1-1; D may be TRBD1 (5 bases). Germline V gives CDR1 SGHDT, CDR2 YYEEEE. V was cut by 2 bases and J by 6 bases, with 20 bases left in between. This CDR3 contains 16 residues. Full variable domain (missing parts from reference TRBV5-6 and TRBJ1-1): DAGVTQSPTHLIKTRGQQVTLRCSPKSGHDTVSWYQQALGQGPQFIFQYYEEEERQRGNFPDRFSGHQFPNYSSELNVNALLLGDSALYLCASSFIVPGRIAEAFFGQGTRLTVV.

This chain links TRBV5-1 with TRBJ2-7; D could derive from TRBD1 or TRBD2 (7 bases each). V lost 3 bases, J lost 4 bases, and 23 bases lay in between. Per germline, CDR1 SGHRS and CDR2 YFSETQ. This CDR3 comprises 17 residues. CDR3 sequence reads: CASSSRGGGSSLYEQYF. DNA for the CDR3: TGCGCCAGCAGCTCCCGAGGGGGCGGGAGCTCCCTTTACGAGCAGTACTTC.

With regard to this clone: The junction departs from germline at one end; a sequencing error may be responsible. V gene TRBV28 combines with J gene TRBJ1-5; D possibly corresponds to TRBD1 (6 bases). The CDR3 extends over 14 amino acids. Germline CDR1 MDHEN, CDR2 SYDVKM. CDR3 loop: CVSKGQSSNQPQHF. In nucleotides, the CDR3 is TGTGTCAGCAAAGGACAGTCTAGCAATCAGCCCCAGCATTTT.

The gene calls are TRBV30 and TRBJ1-5, with D possibly TRBD1 on 5 matching bases. The germline V gene has CDR1 GTSNPN and CDR2 SVGIG (reference sequence). CDR3 length equals 17 residues. V lost 1 base to trimming and J lost 0 bases, with 16 bases between them. CDR3 sequence (DNA): TGTGCCTGGAGTGCGGTGCTAGGGGACTTTAGCAATCAGCCCCAGCATTTT. The encoded protein is CAWSAVLGDFSNQPQHF.

In this sample, this clone turned up a few times. V and J are TRBV2 and TRBJ1-5; 8 nucleotides line up with TRBD1. The CDR3 contains 15 residues. V trimming: 6 bases; J trimming: 2 bases; junction bases outside the gene matches: 6. The germline CDR1 and CDR2 sequences are SNHLY and FYNNEI. This CDR3 is CASSTDRVRNQPQHF. CDR3 DNA: TGTGCCAGCAGCACGGACAGGGTTCGCAATCAGCCCCAGCATTTT.

J is TRBJ1-2 and V is TRBV9; D may be TRBD1 (6 bases). The ends were cut back, 1 base at V and 3 bases at J, with 13 bases in the middle. Looked up from germline, CDR1 is SGDLS and CDR2 is YYNGEE. The CDR3 consists of 15 residues. The CDR3 DNA sequence: TGTGCCAGCAGCGTATCCGGACAGCGGGACTATGGCTACACCTTC. Translation: CASSVSGQRDYGYTF.

The CDR3 sequence: CASSLDQYGVLAGNTIYF. The DNA of the CDR3 is TGTGCCAGCAGCTTAGATCAGTATGGGGTCCTCGCTGGAAACACCATATATTTT. This chain connects TRBV11-2 to TRBJ1-3; D gene ambiguous. CDR1 and CDR2 (germline): SGHAT, FQNNGV. Trimming cost V 0 bases and J 2 bases, with 17 bases left between them. CDR3 length: 18 residues.

A single count supports this clone. This chain connects TRBV5-1 to TRBJ2-3; 7 bases match TRBD2. Germline assignment: CDR1 SGHRS and CDR2 YFSETQ. The junction had 3 bases not matched to a gene; V was cut back by 2 bases and J by 3 bases. The CDR3 covers 14 residues. CDR3 sequence (DNA): TGCGCCAGCAGCTTAAGACTAGCTACAGATACGCAGTATTTT. Amino acids: CASSLRLATDTQYF.

This chain's CDR3 is CASSEALRGDEQYF. In DNA, the CDR3 is TGTGCCAGCAGTGAAGCGCTTCGGGGTGACGAGCAGTACTTC. The rearrangement uses TRBV2 and TRBJ2-7, with TRBD2 as a possible D gene (5 bases). The CDR3 covers 14 residues. The V and J ends lost 0 bases and 5 bases respectively, with 11 bases between them. The germline CDR1 and CDR2 sequences are SNHLY and FYNNEI.

This clone was counted a single time. The chain combines TRBV6-1 with TRBJ2-1, with TRBD2 as a possible D gene (5 bases). The CDR3 spans 15 residues. V lost 4 bases and J 12 bases, leaving 22 bases between the germline ends. CDR1 is MNHNS and CDR2 is SASEGT in the germline V gene. The CDR3 here is CASSVLDLSDVAQFF. The DNA of the CDR3 is TGTGCCAGCAGTGTACTAGACCTGTCGGACGTCGCGCAGTTCTTC.

The gene calls are TRBV20-1 and TRBJ2-4; D is uncertain. The CDR3 extends over 11 amino acids. Germline V gene data show CDR1 as DFQATT and CDR2 as SNEGSKA (reference sequence). Trimming removed 1 base at V and 12 bases at J, with 10 bases between. The CDR3 DNA reads TGCAGTGCTAGAGGGGATGGGGATCAGTACTTC. This sequence encodes CSARGDGDQYF.

The J gene is TRBJ2-5, the V gene TRBV5-1; 10 bases match TRBD1. CDR3 length equals 16 residues. Germline trimming cut 4 bases from V and 4 bases from J; bases unmatched to any gene: 10. Germline CDR1 reads SGHRS; CDR2 reads YFSETQ. This chain's CDR3 is CASSSRGTGEGETQYF. The DNA of the CDR3 is TGCGCCAGCAGCAGTAGGGGGACAGGGGAAGGAGAGACCCAGTACTTC.